This T cell receptor (beta chain) came from a study of blood T cells in healthy people across ages. Germline values: CDR1 MNHNY, CDR2 SVGAGI (reference sequence). The CDR3 covers 13 residues. J lost 5 bases, V lost 4 bases, and 4 bases had no gene match. PCR was performed a second time for about 7 to 12 cycles using a sample-barcoded 5' primer and a J-beta primer mix. TCRdb ran MiXCR on the 5' RACE reads and lists one entry per CDR3 protein. The data show over 1,500,000 distinct CDR3 sequences, just under 50% seen once. V gene TRBV6-6 combines with J gene TRBJ2-7, with 8 bases that match TRBD1. The source of this sequence is a woman aged 40 to 50 in good health. Sequencing was carried out using blood. As DNA, the CDR3 is TGTGCCAGCAGTTCTACAGGGGGGAACGAGCAGTACTTC. Translated: CASSSTGGNEQYF.